The subject of this entry is one T cell receptor (beta chain). No donor had another autoimmune disease or recent infection within four weeks. Genomic DNA was the PCR template. A primer set of 30 forward and 13 reverse primers amplified the CDR3. TCRdb reprocessed the multiplex PCR reads with MiXCR, giving one entry per CDR3 protein. The sample contains approximately 260,000 distinct CDR3 sequences, roughly 44% of which appear only once. These data originate in a study of type 1 and type 2 diabetes patients. Study background: Samples came from type 1 diabetic, type 2 diabetic or nondiabetic people, recruited in China. From PBMCs, CD4+ and CD8+ T cells were isolated by magnetic microbeads.

This clonotype originated in a man aged 18 to 35 with type 2 diabetes. The sample was peripheral blood mononuclear cells (PBMCs).

The CDR3 here is CSVEDRYSETQYF. The CDR3 coding sequence is TGCAGCGTTGAAGACAGATATTCGGAGACCCAGTACTTC. This chain links TRBV29-1 with TRBJ2-5; D is unresolved. Germline V gene data show CDR1 as SQVTM and CDR2 as ANQGSEA. Trimming took 0 bases from V and 5 from J, leaving 10 bases between them. This CDR3 spans 13 amino acids.